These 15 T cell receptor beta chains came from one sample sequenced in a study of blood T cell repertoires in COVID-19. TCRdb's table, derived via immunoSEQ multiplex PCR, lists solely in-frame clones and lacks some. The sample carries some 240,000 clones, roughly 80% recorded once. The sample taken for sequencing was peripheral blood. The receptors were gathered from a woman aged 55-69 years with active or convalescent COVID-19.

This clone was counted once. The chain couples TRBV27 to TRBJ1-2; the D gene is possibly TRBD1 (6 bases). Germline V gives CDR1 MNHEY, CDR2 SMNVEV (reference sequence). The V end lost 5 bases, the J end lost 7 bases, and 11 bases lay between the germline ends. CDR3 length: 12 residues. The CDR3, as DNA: TGTGCCAGCAGTCCACAGGGTTCTGGCTACACCTTC. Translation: CASSPQGSGYTF.

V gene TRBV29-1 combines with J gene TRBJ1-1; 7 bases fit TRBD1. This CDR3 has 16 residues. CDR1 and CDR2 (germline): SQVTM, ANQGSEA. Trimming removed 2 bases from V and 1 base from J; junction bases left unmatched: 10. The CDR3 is CSVEKVGQAQNTEAFF. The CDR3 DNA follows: TGCAGCGTTGAAAAGGTAGGACAGGCACAGAACACTGAAGCTTTCTTT.

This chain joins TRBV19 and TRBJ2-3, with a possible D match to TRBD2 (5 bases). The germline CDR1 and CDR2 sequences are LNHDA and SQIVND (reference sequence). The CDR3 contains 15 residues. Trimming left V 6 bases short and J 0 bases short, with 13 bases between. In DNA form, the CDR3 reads TGTGCCAGTAGGCGAAGCGGCTCTAGCACAGATACGCAGTATTTT. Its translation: CASRRSGSSTDTQYF.

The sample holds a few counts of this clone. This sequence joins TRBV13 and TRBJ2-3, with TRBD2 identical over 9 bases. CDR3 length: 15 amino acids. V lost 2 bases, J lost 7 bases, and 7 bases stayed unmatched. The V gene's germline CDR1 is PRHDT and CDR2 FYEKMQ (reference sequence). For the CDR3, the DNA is TGTGCCAGCAGCTTAAATCGCCTAGCGGGGAATACGCAGTATTTT. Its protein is CASSLNRLAGNTQYF.

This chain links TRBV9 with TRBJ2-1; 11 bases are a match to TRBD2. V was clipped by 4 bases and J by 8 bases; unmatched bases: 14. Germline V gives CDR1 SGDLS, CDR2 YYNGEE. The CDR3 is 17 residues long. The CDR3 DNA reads TGTGCCAGCAGCTTAGGGAGTAGCGGGGGGGCCATGGATGAGCAGTTCTTC. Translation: CASSLGSSGGAMDEQFF.

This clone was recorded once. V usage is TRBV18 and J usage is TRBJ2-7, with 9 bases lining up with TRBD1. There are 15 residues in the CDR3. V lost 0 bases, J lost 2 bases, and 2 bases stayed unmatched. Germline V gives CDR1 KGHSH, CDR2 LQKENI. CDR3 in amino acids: CASSPPDRGAYEQYF. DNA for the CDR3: TGTGCCAGCTCACCACCAGACAGGGGGGCCTACGAGCAGTACTTC.

The CDR3 spells CASSGGQRLAEKLFF. The CDR3 region has the DNA TGTGCCAGCAGTGGCGGACAGCGCCTTGCTGAAAAACTGTTTTTT. This chain connects TRBV2 to TRBJ1-4, with D maybe TRBD1 (6 bases). Germline CDR1 reads SNHLY; CDR2 reads FYNNEI. V lost 4 bases to trimming and J lost 7 bases, with 16 bases between them. The CDR3 has 15 residues.

CDR3 region: CASSYQGGRSEQYF. The DNA for the CDR3 is TGTGCCAGCAGTTACCAAGGGGGCAGGAGCGAGCAGTACTTC. The rearrangement joins TRBV6-5 to TRBJ2-7, with 7 bases identical to TRBD1. J lost 6 bases, V lost 2 bases, and 7 bases had no gene match. Germline V gives CDR1 MNHEY, CDR2 SVGAGI. CDR3 length: 14 amino acids.

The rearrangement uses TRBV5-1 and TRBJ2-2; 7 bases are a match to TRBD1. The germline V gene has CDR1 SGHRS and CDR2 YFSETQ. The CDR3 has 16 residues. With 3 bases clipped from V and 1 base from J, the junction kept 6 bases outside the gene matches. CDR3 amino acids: CASSSPGGKNTGELFF. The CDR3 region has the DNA TGCGCCAGCAGCTCTCCAGGGGGAAAGAACACCGGGGAGCTGTTTTTT.

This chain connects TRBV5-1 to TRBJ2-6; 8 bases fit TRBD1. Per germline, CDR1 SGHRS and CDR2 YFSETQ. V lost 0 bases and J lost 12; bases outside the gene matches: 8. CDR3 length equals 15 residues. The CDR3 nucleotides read TGCGCCAGCAGCTTGGGACAGGGGAAGTGGAGCGTCCTGACTTTC. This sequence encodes CASSLGQGKWSVLTF.

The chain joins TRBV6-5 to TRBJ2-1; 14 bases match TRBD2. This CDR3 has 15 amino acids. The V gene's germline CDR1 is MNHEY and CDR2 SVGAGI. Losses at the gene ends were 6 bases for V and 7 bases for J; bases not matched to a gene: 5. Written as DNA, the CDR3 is TGTGCCAGCAGGATGACTAGCGGGGGGGCGAATGAGCAGTTCTTC. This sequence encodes CASRMTSGGANEQFF.

CDR3 sequence (DNA): TGTGCCAGCAGTGAGGATCCAGGGTCGGGCTATGGCTACACCTTC. Its protein is CASSEDPGSGYGYTF. The V call is TRBV2, the J call TRBJ1-2, with D possibly TRBD1 on 5 matching bases. Per germline, CDR1 SNHLY and CDR2 FYNNEI. The V gene lost 3 bases and the J gene lost 4 bases, with 15 bases spanning the gap. CDR3 size: 15 residues.

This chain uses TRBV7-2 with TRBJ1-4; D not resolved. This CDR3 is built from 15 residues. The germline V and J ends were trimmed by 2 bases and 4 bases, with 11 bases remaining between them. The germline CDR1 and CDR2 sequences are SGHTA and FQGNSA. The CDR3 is CASSLQAAFNEKLFF. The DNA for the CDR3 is TGTGCCAGCAGCTTACAGGCAGCCTTTAATGAAAAACTGTTTTTT.

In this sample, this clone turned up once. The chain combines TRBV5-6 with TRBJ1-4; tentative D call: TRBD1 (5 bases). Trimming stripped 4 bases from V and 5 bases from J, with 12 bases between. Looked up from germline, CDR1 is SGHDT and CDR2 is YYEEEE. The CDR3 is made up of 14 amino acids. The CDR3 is CASSTRQLNEKLFF. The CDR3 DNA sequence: TGTGCCAGCAGCACTCGACAGCTAAATGAAAAACTGTTTTTT.

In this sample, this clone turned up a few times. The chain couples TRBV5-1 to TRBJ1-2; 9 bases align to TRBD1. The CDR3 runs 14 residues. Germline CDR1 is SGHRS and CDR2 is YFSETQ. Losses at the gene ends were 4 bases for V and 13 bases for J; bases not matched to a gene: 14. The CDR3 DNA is TGCGCCAGCAGCCCGGAGGGGACAGGGCGTTCGGGCACCTTC. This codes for CASSPEGTGRSGTF. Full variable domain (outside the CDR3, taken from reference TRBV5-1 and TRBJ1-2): KAGVTQTPRYLIKTRGQQVTLSCSPISGHRSVSWYQQTPGQGLQFLFEYFSETQRNKGNFPGRFSGRQFSNSRSEMNVSTLELGDSALYLCASSPEGTGRSGTFGSGTRLTVV.